The source of this T cell receptor beta chain is a study of radiotherapy plus CTLA-4 blockade in lung cancer. Study-level background: Among all patients, 18% showed objective responses, while 30% to 35% had disease control.

General study findings and limits: There was expansion of tumor-derived TCR clones in blood after radiotherapy plus ipilimumab. Among reported predictors of response, early blood T cell clone dynamics with interferon-beta performed best.

TCRdb keeps only in-frame clones here, not all; method: immunoSEQ multiplex PCR. Of around 55,000 clones listed, approximately 82% are singletons. In chemo-refractory metastatic non-small-cell lung cancer, patients got ipilimumab CTLA-4 blockade together with focal radiation. This CDR3 region has 15 residues. The V end lost 0 bases, the J end lost 1 base, and 9 bases lay between the germline ends. Germline values: CDR1 KGHSH, CDR2 LQKENI. Worth noting for this clone: Antigen unknown.

The TCR comes from a human donor with non-small cell lung cancer whose response to radiotherapy plus ipilimumab could not be evaluated. This chain joins TRBV18 and TRBJ1-1, with D uncertain. This sample comprised peripheral blood, obtained from a patient treated with radiotherapy plus ipilimumab. The CDR3 sequence is CASSPPHGGNTEAFF. The CDR3 DNA is TGTGCCAGCTCACCACCCCACGGAGGGAACACTGAAGCTTTCTTT.